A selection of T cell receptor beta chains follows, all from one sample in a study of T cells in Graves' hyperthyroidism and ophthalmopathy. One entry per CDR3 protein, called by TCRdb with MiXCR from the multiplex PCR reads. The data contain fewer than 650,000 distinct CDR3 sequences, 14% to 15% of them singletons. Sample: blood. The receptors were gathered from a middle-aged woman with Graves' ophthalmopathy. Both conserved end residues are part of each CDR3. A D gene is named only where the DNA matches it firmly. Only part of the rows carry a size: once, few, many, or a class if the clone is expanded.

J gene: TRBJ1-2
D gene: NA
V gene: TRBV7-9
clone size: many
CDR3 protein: CASSASNRDGYTF
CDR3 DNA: TGTGCCAGCAGCGCGAGCAACAGGGATGGCTACACCTTC

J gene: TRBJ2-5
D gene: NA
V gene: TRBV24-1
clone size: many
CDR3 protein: CATSDPGPGEETQYF
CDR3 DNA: TGTGCCACCAGTGACCCGGGACCCGGCGAGGAGACCCAGTACTTC

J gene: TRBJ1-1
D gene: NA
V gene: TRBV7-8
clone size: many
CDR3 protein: CASSNIGNTEAFF
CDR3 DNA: TGTGCCAGCAGCAACATAGGGAACACTGAAGCTTTCTTT

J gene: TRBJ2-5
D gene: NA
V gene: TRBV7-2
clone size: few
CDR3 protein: CASSPTRGRQETQYF
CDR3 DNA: TGTGCCAGCAGCCCCACCAGGGGTCGGCAAGAGACCCAGTACTTC

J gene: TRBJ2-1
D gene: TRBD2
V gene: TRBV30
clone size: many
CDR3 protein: CAWGSGRVYNEQFF
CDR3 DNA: TGTGCCTGGGGTAGCGGGAGGGTGTACAATGAGCAGTTCTTC

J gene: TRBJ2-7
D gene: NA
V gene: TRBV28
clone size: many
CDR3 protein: CASSRVEQYF
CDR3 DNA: TGTGCCAGCAGTCGGGTCGAGCAGTACTTC

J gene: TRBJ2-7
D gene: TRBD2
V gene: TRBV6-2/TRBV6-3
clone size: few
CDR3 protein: CASIRLAGSSSYEQYF
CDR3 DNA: TGTGCCAGCATTCGGCTAGCGGGATCGTCCTCCTACGAGCAGTACTTC

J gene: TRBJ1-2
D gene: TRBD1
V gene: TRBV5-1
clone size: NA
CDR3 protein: CASSPNRGPNYGYTF
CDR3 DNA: TGCGCCAGCAGCCCAAACAGGGGGCCGAACTATGGCTACACCTTC

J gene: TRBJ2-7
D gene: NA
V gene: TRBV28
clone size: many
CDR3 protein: CASRSLRTYYEQYF
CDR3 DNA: TGTGCCAGCAGGTCCCTAAGAACTTACTACGAGCAGTACTTC

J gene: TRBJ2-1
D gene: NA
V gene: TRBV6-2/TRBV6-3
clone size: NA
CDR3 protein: CASSTTPVTEQFF
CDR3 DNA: TGTGCCAGCAGTACTACTCCGGTCACCGAGCAGTTCTTC

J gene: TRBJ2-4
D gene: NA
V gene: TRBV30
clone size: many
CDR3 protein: CAWSVQADIQYF
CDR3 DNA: TGTGCCTGGAGTGTACAGGCGGACATTCAGTACTTC

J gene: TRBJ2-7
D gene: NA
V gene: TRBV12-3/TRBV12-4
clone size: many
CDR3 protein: CASSGVGGSYEQYF
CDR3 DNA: TGTGCCAGCAGTGGAGTCGGGGGATCCTACGAGCAGTACTTC

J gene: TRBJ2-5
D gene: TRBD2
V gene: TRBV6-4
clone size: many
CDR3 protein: CASSPRWASGRDLQETQYF
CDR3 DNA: TGTGCCAGCAGTCCCCGGTGGGCTAGCGGGAGGGATCTTCAAGAGACCCAGTACTTC

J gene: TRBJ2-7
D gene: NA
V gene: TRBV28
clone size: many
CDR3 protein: CASSFSTGSYEQYF
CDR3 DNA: TGTGCCAGCAGTTTTTCGACAGGATCCTACGAGCAGTACTTC

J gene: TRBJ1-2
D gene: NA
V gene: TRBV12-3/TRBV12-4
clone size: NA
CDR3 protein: CASSPQVGVNYGYTF
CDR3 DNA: TGTGCCAGCAGCCCCCAAGTAGGGGTAAACTATGGCTACACCTTC

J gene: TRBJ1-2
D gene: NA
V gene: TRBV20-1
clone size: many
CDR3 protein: CSAEQGAGSGYTF
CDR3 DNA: TGCAGTGCCGAGCAGGGAGCGGGGAGCGGCTACACCTTC

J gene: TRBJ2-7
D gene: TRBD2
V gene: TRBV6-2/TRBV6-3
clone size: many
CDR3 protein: CASSTDGTSVIYEQYF
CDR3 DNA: TGTGCCAGCAGTACAGACGGGACTAGCGTGATCTACGAGCAGTACTTC

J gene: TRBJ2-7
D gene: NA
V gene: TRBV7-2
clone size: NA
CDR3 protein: CASSGTAGPYEQYF
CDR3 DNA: TGTGCCAGCAGCGGTACAGCGGGCCCCTACGAGCAGTACTTC

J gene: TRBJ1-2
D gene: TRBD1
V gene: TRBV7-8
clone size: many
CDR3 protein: CASSLGGTGGSYGYTF
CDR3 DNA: TGTGCCAGCAGCTTAGGCGGGACAGGGGGGTCATATGGCTACACCTTC

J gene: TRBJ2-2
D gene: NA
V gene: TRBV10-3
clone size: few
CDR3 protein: CAISEPRDSPTGELFF
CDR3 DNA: TGTGCCATCAGTGAGCCCCGGGACTCCCCAACCGGGGAGCTGTTTTTT

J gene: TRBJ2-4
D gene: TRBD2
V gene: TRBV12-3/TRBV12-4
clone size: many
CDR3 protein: CASSSIQGTSGRGITKNIQYF
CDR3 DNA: TGTGCCAGCAGTTCGATCCAGGGGACTAGCGGGAGGGGGATCACCAAAAACATTCAGTACTTC

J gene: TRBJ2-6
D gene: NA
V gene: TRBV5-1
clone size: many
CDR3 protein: CASSQLPGANVLTF
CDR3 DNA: TGCGCCAGCAGCCAACTTCCTGGGGCCAACGTCCTGACTTTC

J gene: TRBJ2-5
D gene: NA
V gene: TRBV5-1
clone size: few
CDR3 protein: CASSSFTSFGETQYF
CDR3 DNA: TGCGCCAGCAGCTCCTTTACTAGCTTTGGCGAGACCCAGTACTTC

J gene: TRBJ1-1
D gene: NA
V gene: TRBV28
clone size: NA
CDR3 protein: CASSLWGPLNTEAFF
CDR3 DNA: TGTGCCAGCAGTTTATGGGGTCCGTTGAACACTGAAGCTTTCTTT

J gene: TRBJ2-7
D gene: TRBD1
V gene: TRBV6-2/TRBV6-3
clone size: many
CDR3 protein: CASSWTGGGYEQYF
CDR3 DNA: TGTGCCAGCAGTTGGACAGGGGGCGGCTACGAGCAGTACTTC

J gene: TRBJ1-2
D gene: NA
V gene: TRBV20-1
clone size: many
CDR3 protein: CSARDHTSGVYGYTF
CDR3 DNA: TGCAGTGCTAGAGATCATACGTCAGGGGTCTATGGCTACACCTTC

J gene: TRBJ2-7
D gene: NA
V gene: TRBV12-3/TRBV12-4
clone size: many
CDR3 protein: CASSAHRVGRLTTYEQYF
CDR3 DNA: TGTGCCAGCAGTGCCCACCGCGTGGGACGGCTGACTACCTACGAGCAGTACTTC

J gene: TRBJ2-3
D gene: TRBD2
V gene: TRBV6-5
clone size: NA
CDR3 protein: CASSYFASGRTDTQYF
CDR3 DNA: TGTGCCAGCAGTTACTTCGCTAGCGGGCGCACAGATACGCAGTATTTT

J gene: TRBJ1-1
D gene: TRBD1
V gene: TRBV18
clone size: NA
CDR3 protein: CASSTTGGAFF
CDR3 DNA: TGTGCCAGCTCAACAACAGGGGGAGCTTTCTTT

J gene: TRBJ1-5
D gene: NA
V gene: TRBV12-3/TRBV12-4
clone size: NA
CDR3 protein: CASSLSGTRFQPQHF
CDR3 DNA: TGTGCCAGCAGTCTATCGGGGACGCGGTTTCAGCCCCAGCATTTT

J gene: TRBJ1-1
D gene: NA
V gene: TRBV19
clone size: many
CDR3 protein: CASSMRVGSTGRTEAFF
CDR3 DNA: TGTGCCAGTAGTATGAGGGTGGGGTCAACAGGGAGGACTGAAGCTTTCTTT

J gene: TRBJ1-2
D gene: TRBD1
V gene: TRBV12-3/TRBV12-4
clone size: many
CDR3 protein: CASRSNPTGTGIGYTF
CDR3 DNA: TGTGCCAGCAGATCCAATCCGACCGGGACAGGTATCGGCTACACCTTC

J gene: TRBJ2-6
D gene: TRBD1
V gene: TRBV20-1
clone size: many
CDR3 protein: CSARDREFSGANVLTF
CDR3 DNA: TGCAGTGCTAGGGACAGGGAGTTCTCTGGGGCCAACGTCCTGACTTTC

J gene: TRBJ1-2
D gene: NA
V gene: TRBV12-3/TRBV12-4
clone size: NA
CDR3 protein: CASSSPGGRANYGYTF
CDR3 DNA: TGTGCCAGCAGTTCACCCGGGGGGAGAGCTAACTATGGCTACACCTTC

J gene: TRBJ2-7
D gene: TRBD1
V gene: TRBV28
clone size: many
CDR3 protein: CASRGQGELHEQYF
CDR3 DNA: TGTGCCAGCAGGGGACAGGGTGAACTCCACGAGCAGTACTTC

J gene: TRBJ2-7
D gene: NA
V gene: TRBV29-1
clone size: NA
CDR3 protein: CSVKEGQGFYEQYF
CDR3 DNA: TGCAGCGTTAAAGAGGGGCAGGGGTTCTACGAGCAGTACTTC

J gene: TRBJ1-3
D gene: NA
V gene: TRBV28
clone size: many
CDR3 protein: CASNNQGALSGNTIYF
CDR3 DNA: TGTGCCAGCAATAACCAGGGAGCCTTATCTGGAAACACCATATATTTT

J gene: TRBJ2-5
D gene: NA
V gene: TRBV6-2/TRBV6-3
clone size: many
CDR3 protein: CASSYAGILGTQYF
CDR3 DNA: TGTGCCAGCAGTTACGCCGGGATTCTGGGGACCCAGTACTTC

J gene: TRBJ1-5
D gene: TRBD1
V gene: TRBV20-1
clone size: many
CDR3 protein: CSASRQGDQPQHF
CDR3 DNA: TGCAGTGCTAGCCGACAGGGGGATCAGCCCCAGCATTTT

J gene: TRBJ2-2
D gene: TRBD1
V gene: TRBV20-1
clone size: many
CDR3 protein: CSASVQGFQATGELFF
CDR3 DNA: TGCAGTGCTAGTGTACAGGGGTTCCAGGCGACCGGGGAGCTGTTTTTT

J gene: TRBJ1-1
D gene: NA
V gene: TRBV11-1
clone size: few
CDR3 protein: CASSLVFGPGGGTEAFF
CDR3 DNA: NA

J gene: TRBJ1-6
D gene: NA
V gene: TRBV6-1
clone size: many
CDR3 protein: CASRLGDSRSLHF
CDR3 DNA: TGTGCCAGCAGACTGGGGGATTCAAGGTCCCTCCACTTT

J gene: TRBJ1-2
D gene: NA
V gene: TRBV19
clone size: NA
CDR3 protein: CASKASGLIYGYTF
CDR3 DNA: TGTGCCAGTAAAGCAAGTGGATTGATCTATGGCTACACCTTC

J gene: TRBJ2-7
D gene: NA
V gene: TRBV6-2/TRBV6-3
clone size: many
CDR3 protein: CASSFPHREQYF
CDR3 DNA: TGTGCCAGCAGCTTCCCACACCGGGAGCAATACTTC

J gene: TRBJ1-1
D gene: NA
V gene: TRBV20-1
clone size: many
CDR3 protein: CSARQTGTEAFF
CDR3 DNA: TGCAGTGCTCGCCAGACAGGCACTGAAGCTTTCTTT

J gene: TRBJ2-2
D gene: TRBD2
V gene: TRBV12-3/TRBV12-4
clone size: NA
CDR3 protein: CASRSGPGLDTGELFF
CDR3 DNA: TGTGCCAGCAGATCCGGGCCGGGACTAGACACCGGGGAGCTGTTTTTT

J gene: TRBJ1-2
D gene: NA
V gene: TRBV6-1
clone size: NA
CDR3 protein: CASRSGTLLNYGYTF
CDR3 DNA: TGTGCCAGCAGATCCGGGACCCTCTTAAACTATGGCTACACCTTC

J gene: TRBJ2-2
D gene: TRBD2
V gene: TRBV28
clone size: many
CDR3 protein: CATTAWTSDRTGELFF
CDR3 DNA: TGTGCCACCACGGCTTGGACTAGCGATAGGACCGGGGAGCTGTTTTTT

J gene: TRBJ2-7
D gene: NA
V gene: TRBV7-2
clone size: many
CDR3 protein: CASSLDGYLYEQYF
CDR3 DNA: TGTGCCAGCAGCTTAGATGGCTACCTCTACGAGCAGTACTTC

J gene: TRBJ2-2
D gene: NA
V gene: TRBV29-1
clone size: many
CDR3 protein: CSVDVNTGELFF
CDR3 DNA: TGCAGCGTTGACGTTAACACCGGGGAGCTGTTTTTT

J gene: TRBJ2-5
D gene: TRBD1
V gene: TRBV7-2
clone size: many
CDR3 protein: CASSLEGTGQETQYF
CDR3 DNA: TGTGCCAGCAGCTTAGAAGGGACAGGCCAAGAGACCCAGTACTTC

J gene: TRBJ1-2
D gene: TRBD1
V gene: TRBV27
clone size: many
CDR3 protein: CASSPWTGGVNYGYTF
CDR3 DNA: TGTGCCAGCAGTCCATGGACAGGAGGGGTTAACTATGGCTACACCTTC

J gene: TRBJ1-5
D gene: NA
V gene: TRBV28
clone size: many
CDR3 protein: CASSFPLHSNQPQHF
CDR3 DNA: TGTGCCAGCAGTTTTCCGCTCCATAGCAATCAGCCCCAGCATTTT

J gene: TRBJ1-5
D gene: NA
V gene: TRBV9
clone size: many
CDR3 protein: CASSVEGSNQPQHF
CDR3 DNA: TGTGCCAGCAGCGTAGAAGGTAGCAATCAGCCCCAGCATTTT